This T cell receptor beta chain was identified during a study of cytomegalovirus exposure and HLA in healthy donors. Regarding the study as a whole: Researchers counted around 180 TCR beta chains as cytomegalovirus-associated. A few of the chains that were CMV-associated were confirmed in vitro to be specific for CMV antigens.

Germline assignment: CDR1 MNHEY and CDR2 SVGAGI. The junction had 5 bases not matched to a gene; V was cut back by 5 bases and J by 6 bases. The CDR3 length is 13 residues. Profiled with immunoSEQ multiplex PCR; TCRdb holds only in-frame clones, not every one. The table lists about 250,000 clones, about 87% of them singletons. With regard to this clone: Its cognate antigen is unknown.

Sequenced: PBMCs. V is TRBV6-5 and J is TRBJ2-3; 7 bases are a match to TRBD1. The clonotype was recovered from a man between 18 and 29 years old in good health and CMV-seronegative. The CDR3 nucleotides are TGTGCCAGCAGTACGACAGGGTTGGATACGCAGTATTTT. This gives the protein CASSTTGLDTQYF.